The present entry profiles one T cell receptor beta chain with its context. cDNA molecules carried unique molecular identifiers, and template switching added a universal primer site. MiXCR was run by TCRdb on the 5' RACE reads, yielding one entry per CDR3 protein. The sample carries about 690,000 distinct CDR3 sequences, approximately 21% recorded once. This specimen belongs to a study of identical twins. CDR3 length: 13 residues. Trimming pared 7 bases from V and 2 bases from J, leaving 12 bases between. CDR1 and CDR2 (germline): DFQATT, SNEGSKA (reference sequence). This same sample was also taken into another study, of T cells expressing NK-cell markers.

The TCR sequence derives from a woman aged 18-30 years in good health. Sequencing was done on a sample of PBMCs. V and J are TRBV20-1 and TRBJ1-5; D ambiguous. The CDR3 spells CSGRRRGNQPQHF. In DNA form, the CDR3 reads TGCAGTGGCAGGCGTCGGGGCAATCAGCCCCAGCATTTT.